The 9 T cell receptor beta chains listed next were all sequenced from one sample in a study of blood T cell repertoires in COVID-19. The data were produced by immunoSEQ multiplex PCR, yet TCRdb's version contains in-frame clones alone and is incomplete. The sample has about 210,000 clones, around 88% seen once. Sequenced sample: peripheral blood. The source of these receptors is a man between 18 and 29 years old with active or convalescent COVID-19.

V is TRBV9 and J is TRBJ1-1; possibly TRBD1 for D (5 bases). V was cut by 4 bases and J by 1 base, with 17 bases left in between. The CDR3 covers 16 residues. CDR1 is SGDLS and CDR2 is YYNGEE in the germline V gene. The CDR3 is CASSTPGTGENTEAFF. CDR3 sequence (DNA): TGTGCCAGCAGCACACCAGGGACGGGGGAGAACACTGAAGCTTTCTTT.

This clone was seen more than once but under ten times. This chain joins TRBV11-1 and TRBJ1-2; TRBD1 aligns across 7 bases. This CDR3 region has 16 residues. V was pared by 4 bases and J by 0 bases, with 8 bases of the junction left unmatched. Looked up from germline, CDR1 is SGHAT and CDR2 is FQDESV (reference sequence). CDR3 sequence reads: CASSSDRAGANYGYTF. For the CDR3, the DNA is TGTGCCAGCAGCTCAGACAGGGCCGGAGCTAACTATGGCTACACCTTC.

The gene calls are TRBV7-2 and TRBJ1-2; D call uncertain. The ends were cut back, 4 bases at V and 5 bases at J, with 14 bases in the middle. Germline loops: CDR1 SGHTA, CDR2 FQGNSA. This CDR3 contains 14 residues. CDR3 nucleotide sequence: TGTGCCAGCAGCTCCTCCTGGGCTCATTATGGCTACACCTTC. Protein: CASSSSWAHYGYTF.

This clone was recorded only once. The chain has TRBV7-9 and TRBJ1-4, with a tentative D call TRBD1 (5 bases). CDR1 and CDR2 (germline): SEHNR, FQNEAQ (reference sequence). V was pared by 4 bases and J by 8 bases, with 17 bases between. The CDR3 runs to 15 residues. CDR3 nucleotide sequence: TGTGCCAGCAGCTCCCCATGGGGGGGTTCCGAAAAACTGTTTTTT. This encodes CASSSPWGGSEKLFF.

This clone was observed a handful of times. The genes are TRBV9 and TRBJ1-3; possible D gene TRBD1, 5 bases. V lost 6 bases to trimming and J lost 8 bases, with 24 bases between them. There are 16 residues in the CDR3. Germline CDR1 SGDLS, CDR2 YYNGEE. CDR3 region: CASTLGGAATGHTIYF. DNA of the CDR3: TGTGCCAGCACCTTAGGTGGGGCCGCGACTGGCCACACCATATATTTT.

This sequence joins TRBV27 and TRBJ2-3; TRBD1 matches at 7 bases. CDR1 is MNHEY and CDR2 is SMNVEV in the germline V gene (reference sequence). The CDR3 has 16 amino acids. The V and J ends lost 5 bases and 2 bases, in that order; junction bases with no gene match: 10. CDR3 in amino acids: CASSPGQHRNTDTQYF. In DNA form, the CDR3 reads TGTGCCAGCAGTCCGGGACAGCACCGAAACACAGATACGCAGTATTTT.

By share of the sample, this clone is medium-sized (0.01 to 0.1%). V is TRBV25-1 and J is TRBJ1-5; D unclear. This CDR3 has 17 residues. With 5 bases removed from V and 2 bases from J, the gap between germline ends came to 19 bases. Per germline, CDR1 MGHDK and CDR2 SYGVNS. The CDR3 nucleotides are TGTGCCAGCAGTCCCCGTTGCGGACTTTGGGGCAATCAGCCCCAGCATTTT. As protein: CASSPRCGLWGNQPQHF.

The chain uses TRBV4-3 and TRBJ2-5, with a possible D match to TRBD1 (6 bases). The CDR3 totals 15 residues. Trimming cost V 2 bases and J 2 bases, with 12 bases left between them. Germline CDR1 reads LGHNA; CDR2 reads YSLEER. CDR3 coding DNA: TGCGCCAGCAGCCAAATTACAGGGCGGCAAGAGACCCAGTACTTC. Translated: CASSQITGRQETQYF.

The genes are TRBV10-3 and TRBJ2-3; 11 bases align to TRBD2. Per the germline V gene, CDR1 is ENHRY and CDR2 is SYGVKD. Trimming at V came to 0 bases and at J to 4 bases, leaving 15 bases not matched to a gene. This CDR3 has 20 amino acids. The CDR3 bases are TGTGCCATCAGTGAGTCGATTGCACTAGCGGGAGTAGTCGGCCCAGATACGCAGTATTTT. The encoded protein is CAISESIALAGVVGPDTQYF.